The sequence of this TCR beta chain was determined in a study of shared clonotypes between healthy human individuals. The study's findings and limits: Clonotype sharing among donors was thought likely to change with sequencing depth. Only blood underwent sampling, and tissue repertoires likely differ.

This CDR3 is built from 13 residues. V was pared by 5 bases and J by 3 bases, with 11 bases between. Germline values: CDR1 SGHVS, CDR2 FQNEAQ. Regarding this clone: No antigen is known for it.

It was across several immunoSEQ plates that each subset's genomic DNA was evenly split. TCRdb's copy holds only in-frame clones and misses some; the assay was immunoSEQ multiplex PCR. In the table there are 450,000 to 500,000 clones, around 80% of which are singletons. The TCR sequence derives from a middle-aged woman in good health. Some clones in this sample may be carry-over from other donors' samples. V usage is TRBV7-8 and J usage is TRBJ2-7; D call uncertain. The sample comprised PBMCs. The CDR3 region has the DNA TGTGCCAGCAGCCCGCACCCGCTCTACGAGCAGTACTTC. The encoded protein is CASSPHPLYEQYF.